This T cell receptor beta chain derives from a study of T cell responses to AZD1222 COVID-19 vaccine. Study-wide points: Only 5 or 6 people who got AZD1222 tested seropositive at baseline. A mostly white British donor set with more females was recruited, and clonal diversity was possibly underestimated. It was only after the peak T cell response that any repertoires were sampled.

Data came from immunoSEQ multiplex PCR; TCRdb stores just in-frame clones and leaves some out. Of over 150,000 clones in the sample, almost 90% were seen once. Of note for this clone: Its specificity is unknown.

Germline V gene lookup returns CDR1 SGDLS and CDR2 YYNGEE. The CDR3 spans 10 residues. V lost 7 bases, J lost 7 bases, and 6 bases lay in between. This clonotype was sampled from an adult in good health. The source was peripheral blood, collected on day 0 of AZD1222 vaccination. The J gene is TRBJ1-3, the V gene TRBV9; D call uncertain. This CDR3 is CASSGNTIYF. The CDR3, as DNA: TGTGCCAGCTCGGGGAACACCATATATTTT.